This TCR beta chain was sequenced in a study of T-cell memory formation after mild COVID-19. Study in general: Largely, TCR clusters stayed within a single donor. Overall study findings and caveats: Clones contracting across day 15 to 85 had a balanced CD4/CD8 profile; later expanding clones leaned CD4+.

TCRdb re-called the 5' RACE reads through MiXCR, storing one row per CDR3 protein. The sample lists hundreds of thousands of distinct CDR3 sequences, about a fifth seen once, with approximately 12% in the top ten. The CDR3 has 16 residues. The germline V and J ends were trimmed by 2 bases and 0 bases, with 12 bases remaining between them. Germline V gene sequence: CDR1 SGDLS, CDR2 YYNGEE. A word on this clonotype: Its specificity is not known.

The clonotype was recovered from an adult woman who had mild COVID-19 (a few samples of this study predate the infection). Cell type and time point are not known. The rearrangement uses TRBV9 and TRBJ1-3; D not resolved. Sequencing used PBMCs or a T cell subset sorted from them (not recorded which). DNA for the CDR3: TGTGCCAGCAGCGTGACCGCGGCGGGCTCTGGAAACACCATATATTTT. Amino acid sequence: CASSVTAAGSGNTIYF.